This T cell receptor (beta chain) was recovered during a study of cytomegalovirus exposure and HLA in healthy donors. 60 Vbeta and 13 Jbeta primers were used in PCR. Measured with immunoSEQ multiplex PCR; TCRdb has only the in-frame clones, and not every one. The table includes about 130,000 clones, 81% detected once. V shed 2 bases, J shed 1 base, and the junction held 16 bases outside the gene matches. CDR1 and CDR2 from the germline V gene are LGHNA and YNFKEQ. CDR3 size: 20 residues. What was sequenced was PBMCs. The TCR sequence derives from a woman between 40 and 55 years old in good health and CMV-seropositive. This rearrangement joins TRBV4-2 to TRBJ1-3; TRBD1 aligns across 8 bases. DNA for the CDR3: TGTGCCAGCAGCCAACAAAGTAGTAGGTCAGGGGGCAGATCTGGAAACACCATATATTTT. This sequence encodes CASSQQSSRSGGRSGNTIYF.